Below are 9 T cell receptor beta chains sequenced from a single sample in a study of CD8 T cells in Susac syndrome. Random hexamers were used to reverse transcribe about 0.5 to 1 ug of RNA. MiXCR, applied by TCRdb to the immunoSEQ multiplex PCR reads, yields one record per CDR3 protein. This sample yields 150,000 to 200,000 distinct CDR3 sequences, of which around 94% are seen a single time; roughly 0.12% belongs to the top ten. Sequenced: CD4+ T cells from PBMCs. The receptors originated from a human donor with Susac syndrome.

V gene TRBV10-3 combines with J gene TRBJ2-1; 7 nucleotides line up with TRBD1. Trimming cost V 3 bases and J 4 bases; bases outside gene matches: 15. The germline V gene has CDR1 ENHRY and CDR2 SYGVKD. The CDR3 sequence is 18 residues long. CDR3 nucleotide sequence: TGTGCCATCAGTGACAGGACAGGAATACGTGATGGTTACAATGAGCAGTTCTTC. Translation gives CAISDRTGIRDGYNEQFF.

This chain connects TRBV6-5 to TRBJ1-5; a weak D match, TRBD1 (5 bases). V was trimmed by 4 bases and J by 4 bases, leaving 11 bases between them. Germline assignment: CDR1 MNHEY and CDR2 SVGAGI. CDR3 length: 14 residues. The CDR3 bases are TGTGCCAGCAGTTCCAGACAGATGAATCAGCCCCAGCATTTT. Protein sequence: CASSSRQMNQPQHF.

V and J are TRBV9 and TRBJ2-3; 13 positions agree with TRBD2. Germline CDR1 SGDLS, CDR2 YYNGEE. V lost 3 bases, J lost 5 bases, and 3 bases stayed unmatched. The CDR3 covers 15 residues. The CDR3 DNA reads as TGTGCCAGCAGCGGGGGACTAGCGGGGATAGATACGCAGTATTTT. Translating gives CASSGGLAGIDTQYF.

The V call is TRBV4-3, the J call TRBJ2-3; D unresolved. Looked up from germline, CDR1 is LGHNA and CDR2 is YSLEER. The V end lost 2 bases, the J end lost 4 bases, and 7 bases lay between the germline ends. The CDR3 is made up of 13 amino acids. The CDR3 spells CASSQRVADTQYF. In DNA, the CDR3 is TGCGCCAGCAGCCAAAGGGTGGCAGATACGCAGTATTTT.

This clonotype occurred once. This chain connects TRBV7-2 to TRBJ2-7, with 10 bases that match TRBD2. The CDR3 consists of 14 residues. The germline V gene has CDR1 SGHTA and CDR2 FQGNSA. V gave up 5 bases and J gave up 2 bases; unmatched junction bases: 3. For the CDR3, the DNA is TGTGCCAGCAGCCGGAGCGGGGGGGCCTACGAGCAGTACTTC. Translated: CASSRSGGAYEQYF.

The DNA of the CDR3 is TGTGCCAGCAGCCCTTTCGGACACGGTAATGAAAAACTGTTTTTT. As protein: CASSPFGHGNEKLFF. The chain employs TRBV3-1 and TRBJ1-4, with D possibly being TRBD1 (5 bases). This CDR3 comprises 15 residues. The V gene's germline CDR1 is LGHDT and CDR2 YNNKEL (reference sequence). V was trimmed by 4 bases and J by 4 bases, leaving 13 bases between them.

The chain links TRBV20-1 to TRBJ1-6; D not certain. The CDR3 extends over 14 amino acids. Trimming removed 0 bases from V and 5 bases from J, with 8 bases in between. The germline gives CDR1 DFQATT, CDR2 SNEGSKA (reference sequence). CDR3 DNA: TGCAGTGCTAGAGATCTCAGCCATAATTCACCCCTCCACTTT. Translated: CSARDLSHNSPLHF.

The chain links TRBV19 to TRBJ2-2; D may match TRBD1 or TRBD2 (5 bases each). Germline-derived CDR1 and CDR2 are LNHDA and SQIVND (reference sequence). Trimming took 4 bases from V and 4 from J, leaving 10 bases between them. The CDR3 consists of 14 residues. The CDR3 DNA reads TGTGCCAGTAGTACTAGCAGGGTCACCGGGGAGCTGTTTTTT. It encodes CASSTSRVTGELFF.

This chain links TRBV28 with TRBJ1-6, with D uncertain. The V gene's germline CDR1 is MDHEN and CDR2 SYDVKM. Trimming took off 5 bases at V and 8 bases at J, with 16 bases between the two ends. This CDR3 region has 15 residues. CDR3 sequence reads: CASSPSQGRHSPLHF. In nucleotides, the CDR3 is TGTGCCAGCAGTCCCTCGCAAGGGAGGCATTCACCCCTCCACTTT.